A single sample is the source of the 6 T cell receptor beta chains below, sequenced in a study of T-cell reconstitution after alpha-beta-depleted transplantation in children. During its preparation, the TCRbeta library received unique molecular identifiers. TCRdb called the PCR reads again in MiXCR, with one record for every CDR3 protein. The table includes some 240,000 distinct CDR3 sequences, 9.7% detected once. The material sequenced was PBMCs from the stem cell graft donor, taken from the stem cell graft. These receptors came from a human donor who donated a stem cell graft to a child with SCID.

This clonotype was counted once. This could be a read error, since a much larger clone is one nucleotide away. V gene TRBV2 combines with J gene TRBJ2-7; D is unclear. The CDR3 length is 13 residues. In germline, CDR1 is SNHLY, CDR2 FYNNEI. Trimming left V 3 bases short and J 2 bases short, with 8 bases between. DNA for the CDR3: TGTGCCAGCAGTGACTTTATAGCCTACGAGCAGTACTTC. This codes for CASSDFIAYEQYF.

There are many counts of this clonotype. This chain links TRBV7-9 with TRBJ2-1; perhaps TRBD1 as D (6 bases). This CDR3 is built from 15 residues. Per germline, CDR1 SEHNR and CDR2 FQNEAQ (reference sequence). V lost 4 bases and J lost 1, with 11 bases in between. The DNA for the CDR3 is TGTGCCAGCAGCTCGTCCGGGACATCCTACAATGAGCAGTTCTTC. Encoded protein: CASSSSGTSYNEQFF.

The table lists this clonotype with many counts. The chain combines TRBV5-1 with TRBJ2-2; D gene unclear. With 0 bases removed from V and 3 bases from J, the gap between germline ends came to 9 bases. Germline V lookup: CDR1 SGHRS, CDR2 YFSETQ. The CDR3 has 15 amino acids. As DNA, the CDR3 is TGCGCCAGCAGCTTGGCCGGGTCACACACCGGGGAGCTGTTTTTT. Encoded protein: CASSLAGSHTGELFF.

This clonotype has a count of ten or more. The rearrangement joins TRBV12-3 or TRBV12-4 to TRBJ1-6; possible D gene TRBD1, 6 bases. The V end was cut by 5 bases, the J end by 7 bases, with 15 bases between. The CDR3 sequence is 15 residues long. CDR3 loop: CASSPPTGQNSPLHF. CDR3 in DNA: TGTGCCAGCAGTCCTCCAACAGGACAGAATTCACCCCTCCACTTT.

In this sample, this clonotype turned up a few times. This sequence joins TRBV28 and TRBJ2-7; 8 bases are shared with TRBD1. Germline V gives CDR1 MDHEN, CDR2 SYDVKM. Losses at the gene ends were 3 bases for V and 7 bases for J; bases not matched to a gene: 11. This CDR3 is built from 15 residues. The CDR3 is CASSFSRTGLREQYF. CDR3 DNA sequence: TGTGCCAGCAGTTTTAGTAGGACAGGGTTGAGGGAGCAGTACTTC.

V gene TRBV5-1 combines with J gene TRBJ1-2; weak D call: TRBD1 (5 bases). Germline lookup yields CDR1 SGHRS and CDR2 YFSETQ. The CDR3 is 14 amino acids. Trimming left V 1 base short and J 2 bases short, with 9 bases between. Here the CDR3 reads CASSLNRPNYGYTF. The CDR3 nucleotides read TGCGCCAGCAGCTTGAACAGGCCAAACTATGGCTACACCTTC.